A selection of T cell receptor beta chains follows, all from one sample in a study of blood T cell repertoires in COVID-19. The table came from immunoSEQ multiplex PCR; TCRdb's copy has only in-frame clones and leaves some out. Found here are under 150,000 clones, 60% to 85% of them singletons; the top ten hold over 8.5%. Sequences were obtained from peripheral blood. Every receptor here comes from a man in his fifties or sixties with active or convalescent COVID-19. Both conserved end residues are part of each CDR3. The D gene is left open where the match is weak. Clone size, where shown, is once, few, many, or a class for clones that have expanded.

D	V	J	size	CDR3	DNA
-	TRBV6-6	TRBJ1-6	-	CASSSSYRSGSPLHF	TGTGCCAGCAGTTCCTCATATAGGAGTGGTTCACCCCTCCACTTT
-	TRBV5-6	TRBJ1-1	-	CASSFSRNTEAFF	TGTGCCAGCAGCTTTTCCCGGAACACTGAAGCTTTCTTT
-	TRBV3-1/TRBV3-2	TRBJ2-7	-	CASSQGAGIYEQYF	TGTGCCAGCAGCCAAGGAGCCGGGATCTACGAGCAGTACTTC
TRBD1	TRBV12-3/TRBV12-4	TRBJ2-1	-	CASSGQGYNEQFF	TGTGCCAGCAGTGGACAGGGGTACAATGAGCAGTTCTTC
-	TRBV5-4	TRBJ1-2	-	CASSLDAIYANYGYTF	TGTGCCAGCAGCTTGGACGCTATTTATGCTAACTATGGCTACACCTTC
TRBD1	TRBV11-3	TRBJ2-3	once	CASSLGQGSTDTQYF	TGTGCCAGCAGCTTAGGACAGGGTAGCACAGATACGCAGTATTTT
TRBD1	TRBV28	TRBJ2-7	-	CASRGDRASSYEQYF	TGTGCCAGCAGGGGGGACAGGGCTAGCTCCTACGAGCAGTACTTC
TRBD2	TRBV19	TRBJ2-1	few	CASSTSGYRQFF	TGTGCCAGTAGTACTAGCGGATATAGGCAGTTCTTC
-	TRBV3-1/TRBV3-2	TRBJ1-1	-	CASSQADRNTEAFF	TGTGCCAGCAGCCAAGCTGACAGGAACACTGAAGCTTTCTTT
-	TRBV18	TRBJ1-2	-	CASSPAGGNYGYTF	TGTGCCAGCTCACCAGCTGGGGGGAACTATGGCTACACCTTC
-	TRBV15	TRBJ1-5	few	CATSRETANQPQHF	TGTGCCACCAGCAGAGAGACTGCCAATCAGCCCCAGCATTTT
-	TRBV5-4	TRBJ2-7	few	CASSLVAGDGWEQYF	TGTGCCAGCAGCTTGGTGGCAGGGGATGGTTGGGAGCAGTACTTC
-	TRBV5-1	TRBJ2-1	-	CASSNKGVGWSSYNEQFF	TGCGCCAGCAGTAACAAGGGGGTGGGGTGGAGCTCCTACAATGAGCAGTTCTTC
TRBD1	TRBV27	TRBJ2-7	-	CASRRTGVYEQYF	TGTGCCAGCAGACGGACAGGGGTCTACGAGCAGTACTTC